A single sample is the source of the 18 T cell receptor beta chains below, sequenced in a study of blood T cell repertoires in COVID-19. The table came from immunoSEQ multiplex PCR; TCRdb's copy has only in-frame clones and leaves some out. The table shows roughly 68,000 clones, with 88% occurring only once. Sequencing used PBMCs or T cells enriched from blood (not recorded which). The receptors were gathered from a woman aged 35 to 49 who had recovered from COVID-19.

This chain links TRBV3-1 (or the pseudogene TRBV3-2) with TRBJ1-2, with 11 bases fitting TRBD1. The CDR3 runs 16 residues. V shed 2 bases and J 4 bases; nucleotides not matched to a gene: 6. Germline V gives CDR1 LGHDT, CDR2 YNNKEL (reference sequence). CDR3 sequence reads: CASSQSSGTGGYGYTF. The CDR3 DNA is TGTGCCAGCAGCCAAAGTTCCGGGACAGGGGGCTATGGCTACACCTTC.

The chain is built from TRBV11-2 and TRBJ1-1; the D is unclear. With 3 bases removed from V and 8 bases from J, the gap between germline ends came to 16 bases. The CDR3 loop spans 14 amino acids. Germline CDR1 SGHAT, CDR2 FQNNGV. The DNA for the CDR3 is TGTGCCAGCAGCTTCGGTGGCTTGAGAGGAGAAGCTTTCTTT. Residues: CASSFGGLRGEAFF.

This chain uses TRBV19 with TRBJ1-6; 8 bases match TRBD1. The CDR3 loop spans 16 amino acids. CDR1 is LNHDA, CDR2 SQIVND, per germline (reference sequence). V lost 7 bases, J lost 0 bases, and 5 bases stayed unmatched. DNA of the CDR3: TGTGCCAGTAAGGGACAGGCAAGCTCCTATAATTCACCCCTCCACTTT. Residues: CASKGQASSYNSPLHF.

This chain links TRBV5-1 with TRBJ2-5; D possibly corresponds to TRBD2 (5 bases). The CDR3 length is 13 residues. Germline V gives CDR1 SGHRS, CDR2 YFSETQ. Trimming took 2 bases from V and 2 from J, leaving 7 bases between them. CDR3 region: CASSFGEQETQYF. The CDR3 bases are TGCGCCAGCAGCTTTGGGGAGCAAGAGACCCAGTACTTC.

In its sample, this clone was seen a few times. This chain connects TRBV6-5 to TRBJ1-2; D not resolved. Trimming took off 10 bases at V and 8 bases at J, with 20 bases between the two ends. The CDR3 contains 13 residues. Germline-derived CDR1 and CDR2 are MNHEY and SVGAGI. Written as DNA, the CDR3 is TGTGCCATTTCCAGTATCGGGGTCGGGGGCTACACCTTC. As protein: CAISSIGVGGYTF.

This clone was seen more than once but under ten times. The V gene is TRBV19, the J gene TRBJ2-5, with 10 bases fitting TRBD1. The CDR3 loop spans 15 amino acids. Germline lookup yields CDR1 LNHDA and CDR2 SQIVND (reference sequence). Germline trimming cut 8 bases from V and 5 bases from J; bases unmatched to any gene: 11. The CDR3 loop reads CASGRQGAGGETQYF. The DNA for the CDR3 is TGTGCCAGTGGGCGACAGGGGGCCGGGGGGGAGACCCAGTACTTC.

The chain is built from TRBV3-1 (or the pseudogene TRBV3-2) and TRBJ1-1; D gene uncertain. In germline, CDR1 is LGHDT, CDR2 YNNKEL (reference sequence). Between the trimmed V and J ends, which lost 0 bases and 7 bases, there was a span of 15 bases. This CDR3 contains 15 residues. The DNA of the CDR3 is TGTGCCAGCAGCCAAGACCTCGGTGGCAGCGGTGAAGCTTTCTTT. It encodes CASSQDLGGSGEAFF.

The chain employs TRBV5-8 and TRBJ2-7, with D unresolved. Germline values: CDR1 SGHTS, CDR2 YDEGEE. V lost 3 bases and J lost 1, with 8 bases in between. CDR3 size: 13 residues. This CDR3 reads CASSYSGSYEQYF. Written as DNA, the CDR3 is TGTGCCAGCAGCTACTCAGGATCCTACGAGCAGTACTTC.

The V call is TRBV27, the J call TRBJ2-1; 8 bases match TRBD1. This CDR3 contains 16 residues. With 3 bases clipped from V and 9 bases from J, the junction kept 13 bases outside the gene matches. Germline loops: CDR1 MNHEY, CDR2 SMNVEV (reference sequence). The CDR3 nucleotides read TGTGCCAGCAGTTTTCCTTTAGGACAGGGATTCAGTGAGCAGTTCTTC. Its translation is CASSFPLGQGFSEQFF.

The CDR3 coding sequence is TGTGCCACCAGCAGACCCGGTGTTACCTTTGGGACCCAGTACTTC. It encodes CATSRPGVTFGTQYF. The rearrangement uses TRBV15 and TRBJ2-5; D gene unclear. CDR3 length equals 15 residues. V lost 2 bases and J lost 7, with 17 bases in between. The germline CDR1 and CDR2 sequences are LNHNV and YYDKDF (reference sequence).

The CDR3 region is CASSEAVEGGVSEAFF. The CDR3 nucleotides are TGTGCCAGCAGTGAAGCGGTGGAGGGCGGAGTTTCTGAAGCTTTCTTT. The chain carries TRBV6-1 and TRBJ1-1, with D hard to call. Trimming took 0 bases from V and 6 from J, leaving 17 bases between them. The CDR3 sequence is 16 residues long. The germline CDR1 and CDR2 sequences are MNHNS and SASEGT.

V gene TRBV7-6 combines with J gene TRBJ1-5; D is possibly TRBD1 (5 bases). The CDR3 has 15 amino acids. Trimming shortened V by 0 bases and J by 4 bases, and 10 bases separated the two germline ends. CDR1 is SGHVS and CDR2 is FNYEAQ in the germline V gene. CDR3 coding DNA: TGTGCCAGCAGCTTAGCCGGGGGGGGTAATCAGCCCCAGCATTTT. Its protein product is CASSLAGGGNQPQHF.

The gene calls are TRBV15 and TRBJ2-5; TRBD1 is a possible D gene (6 bases). Germline V lookup: CDR1 LNHNV, CDR2 YYDKDF (reference sequence). Trimming shortened V by 4 bases and J by 1 base, and 10 bases separated the two germline ends. The CDR3 runs to 14 residues. The CDR3 DNA is TGTGCCACCAGCAACTTAGGGGGCCAAGAGACCCAGTACTTC. Translation: CATSNLGGQETQYF.

The chain has TRBV6-5 and TRBJ2-1; 9 bases are shared with TRBD2. Losses at the gene ends were 6 bases for V and 5 bases for J; bases not matched to a gene: 8. The CDR3 totals 15 residues. The germline V gene encodes CDR1 MNHEY and CDR2 SVGAGI. CDR3 residues: CASRRRGGGDNEQFF. The CDR3 DNA is TGTGCCAGCAGACGGCGGGGGGGCGGTGACAATGAGCAGTTCTTC.

This clone has just one count. V gene TRBV7-8 combines with J gene TRBJ2-5, with D possibly being TRBD1 (5 bases). Between the trimmed V and J ends, which lost 5 bases and 2 bases, there was a span of 12 bases. Looked up from germline, CDR1 is SGHVS and CDR2 is FQNEAQ. The CDR3 loop spans 14 amino acids. CDR3 amino acids: CASSLGHQQETQYF. In DNA, the CDR3 is TGTGCCAGCAGCCTCGGACACCAGCAAGAGACCCAGTACTTC.

The gene calls are TRBV27 and TRBJ2-7, with 8 bases identical to TRBD1. The ends lost 4 bases at V and 3 bases at J; junction bases unmatched: 5. The CDR3 loop spans 14 amino acids. Germline CDR1 reads MNHEY; CDR2 reads SMNVEV (reference sequence). The DNA of the CDR3 is TGTGCCAGCAGTTCGGGACAGGATAGCTACGAGCAGTACTTC. Encoded protein: CASSSGQDSYEQYF.

The rearrangement joins TRBV6-5 to TRBJ1-1; 7 nucleotides match TRBD1. Germline values: CDR1 MNHEY, CDR2 SVGAGI. V trimming: 7 bases; J trimming: 7 bases; junction bases outside the gene matches: 12. The CDR3 is 14 residues long. CDR3 protein: CASNLLGTASEAFF. CDR3 DNA: TGTGCCAGCAACCTTTTAGGGACAGCGAGTGAAGCTTTCTTT.

The gene calls are TRBV19 and TRBJ1-5; D might be TRBD1 (5 bases). Germline CDR1 is LNHDA and CDR2 is SQIVND (reference sequence). The CDR3 has 14 residues. V was trimmed by 9 bases and J by 0 bases, leaving 12 bases between them. CDR3 loop: CARRGGDSNQPQHF. The CDR3 DNA follows: TGTGCCAGACGAGGAGGGGATAGCAATCAGCCCCAGCATTTT.